This TCR beta chain was profiled in a study of blood T cells in healthy people across ages. This clonotype was recorded at least ten times. This CDR3 contains 15 residues. Trimming removed 1 base at V and 2 bases at J, with 11 bases between. Sample-barcoded 5' priming and a J-beta primer mix drove a second PCR of about 6 to 12 cycles. The yield of each sample was at least 2.5 million CDR3-containing paired-end reads. TCRdb used MiXCR to reprocess the 5' RACE reads, holding one entry per CDR3 protein. Altogether approximately 960,000 distinct CDR3 sequences are present, about 27% being singletons, with the ten largest covering roughly 10%. These sequences were also reported in another study, on T cells of mothers and their children.

Material for sequencing was blood. The receptor comes from a woman aged 40 to 55 in good health. The rearrangement joins TRBV12-3 or TRBV12-4 to TRBJ1-2; tentatively, D is TRBD1 (5 bases). CDR3: CASSLVSGHNYGYTF. In DNA form, the CDR3 reads TGTGCCAGCAGTTTAGTATCCGGACACAACTATGGCTACACCTTC.